These 15 T cell receptor beta chains share one sample of origin, sequenced in a study of graft-versus-host responses after intestinal transplantation. Profiled with immunoSEQ multiplex PCR; TCRdb holds only in-frame clones, not every one. Among about 47,000 clones, just under 95% were seen once, and the ten largest hold about 5.5%. The source material was PBMCs, sampled approximately 740 days after a first intestinal transplant, on the day of a second. These TCRs come from a human patient who received an intestinal transplant, so some T cells may come from the graft donor.

This chain joins TRBV19 and TRBJ2-1; 15 bases agree with TRBD2. This CDR3 is 16 amino acids long. Per germline, CDR1 LNHDA and CDR2 SQIVND (reference sequence). V lost 8 bases, J lost 8 bases, and 10 bases stayed unmatched. The DNA for the CDR3 is TGTGCCAGTTACGGACTAGCGGGAGGGCCTAGCGATGAGCAGTTCTTC. Encoded protein: CASYGLAGGPSDEQFF.

This chain links TRBV6-5 with TRBJ2-4; D uncertain. The CDR3 loop spans 14 amino acids. Germline V gene lookup returns CDR1 MNHEY and CDR2 SVGAGI. The V end lost 0 bases, the J end lost 6 bases, and 9 bases lay between the germline ends. The CDR3 bases are TGTGCCAGCAGTTACTCGAGCCGGGTAAACATTCAGTACTTC. Translation gives CASSYSSRVNIQYF.

The chain uses TRBV15 and TRBJ2-1; D gene unclear. The length of the CDR3 is 15 residues. The germline CDR1 and CDR2 sequences are LNHNV and YYDKDF (reference sequence). Trimming took 0 bases from V and 5 from J, leaving 11 bases between them. DNA of the CDR3: TGTGCCACCAGCAGAGATAGCACGACTGACAATGAGCAGTTCTTC. It encodes CATSRDSTTDNEQFF.

The rearrangement joins TRBV7-9 to TRBJ2-6, with 7 bases identical to TRBD1. With V trimmed by 3 bases and J by 1 base, 6 bases remained unmatched. Germline assignment: CDR1 SEHNR and CDR2 FQNEAQ (reference sequence). CDR3 length equals 17 residues. For the CDR3, the DNA is TGTGCCAGCAGCTTGACAGGGTTAAGATCTGGGGCCAACGTCCTGACTTTC. This gives the protein CASSLTGLRSGANVLTF.

The CDR3 DNA is TGTGCCAGCAGCACCGCAGGGGGGCTCAATCAGCCCCAGCATTTT. Protein product: CASSTAGGLNQPQHF. This sequence joins TRBV9 and TRBJ1-5; 7 positions agree with TRBD1. The CDR3 length is 15 residues. After removal of 4 bases from V and 3 bases from J, the junction contained 7 bases not matched to a gene. CDR1 is SGDLS, CDR2 YYNGEE, per germline.

The V and J genes are TRBV11-2 and TRBJ2-7; D unclear. This CDR3 is 11 amino acids long. The V and J ends lost 4 bases and 0 bases respectively, with 1 base between them. Germline V CDR1 and CDR2: SGHAT, FQNNGV. The CDR3 reads CASSYSYEQYF. CDR3 coding DNA: TGTGCCAGCAGCTACTCCTACGAGCAGTACTTC.

The J gene is TRBJ1-6, the V gene TRBV6-5; D is unresolved. Germline V gene sequence: CDR1 MNHEY, CDR2 SVGAGI. V was shortened by 0 bases and J by 7 bases, with 10 bases between the two germline ends. The length of the CDR3 is 15 residues. The CDR3 DNA reads TGTGCCAGCAGTTACTCAAAGAACCGAAATTCACCCCTCCACTTT. Translation gives CASSYSKNRNSPLHF.

V is TRBV4-1 and J is TRBJ1-1; a weak D match, TRBD1 (5 bases). The ends were cut back, 0 bases at V and 3 bases at J, with 11 bases in the middle. CDR3 size: 15 residues. Germline V gene sequence: CDR1 MGHRA, CDR2 YSYEKL. The CDR3 DNA reads as TGCGCCAGCAGCCAAGACCAGGGAGAGGACACTGAAGCTTTCTTT. This gives the protein CASSQDQGEDTEAFF.

The genes are TRBV4-1 and TRBJ2-1, with 11 bases aligning to TRBD2. This CDR3 contains 18 residues. The V gene's germline CDR1 is MGHRA and CDR2 YSYEKL. The trim removed 0 bases at V and 4 bases at J, leaving 8 bases unmatched. The CDR3 DNA follows: TGCGCCAGCAGCCAAGATCCGCTCGGGACTAGCGGTTACAATGAGCAGTTCTTC. This sequence encodes CASSQDPLGTSGYNEQFF.

This chain joins TRBV25-1 and TRBJ1-1; D is undetermined. This CDR3 has 14 residues. Germline CDR1 and CDR2: MGHDK and SYGVNS. Trimming removed 4 bases at V and 0 bases at J, with 9 bases between. For the CDR3, the DNA is TGTGCCAGCAGTGGGGCCGGGATGAACACTGAAGCTTTCTTT. It encodes CASSGAGMNTEAFF.

The rearrangement uses TRBV7-3 and TRBJ2-3, with 7 bases aligning to TRBD2. This CDR3 comprises 16 residues. Per the germline V gene, CDR1 is SGHTA and CDR2 is FQGTGA. V lost 2 bases, J lost 1 base, and 6 bases stayed unmatched. As DNA, the CDR3 is TGTGCCAGCAGCTTATCCGGGGGGAGTGGCACAGATACGCAGTATTTT. Its protein product is CASSLSGGSGTDTQYF.

The chain joins TRBV13 to TRBJ2-1, with TRBD2 identical over 13 bases. The CDR3 is 14 residues long. With 5 bases clipped from V and 10 bases from J, the junction kept 5 bases outside the gene matches. The germline CDR1 and CDR2 sequences are PRHDT and FYEKMQ (reference sequence). The chain's CDR3 is CASSGTSGAREQFF. The CDR3, as DNA: TGTGCCAGCAGCGGGACTAGCGGGGCCAGGGAGCAGTTCTTC.

The gene calls are TRBV28 and TRBJ2-1; D possibly corresponds to TRBD2 (6 bases). Germline V lookup: CDR1 MDHEN, CDR2 SYDVKM. V was pared by 4 bases and J by 0 bases, with 13 bases between. The CDR3 is 16 residues long. The DNA for the CDR3 is TGTGCCAGCAGTTCCTCCGGGACTGACTCCTACAATGAGCAGTTCTTC. Its translation is CASSSSGTDSYNEQFF.

The chain joins TRBV28 to TRBJ2-1; D uncertain. The germline gives CDR1 MDHEN, CDR2 SYDVKM. This CDR3 has 12 amino acids. Trimming removed 1 base from V and 9 bases from J, with 7 bases in between. The CDR3 nucleotides are TGTGCCAGCAGTTTATTCCTTGGTGAGCAGTTCTTC. Its translation: CASSLFLGEQFF.

This clone was picked up a small number of times. In nucleotides, the CDR3 is TGTGCCAGCAGTTACTCTAGTCATGGGGGGGGTGGCTACACCTTC. It is translated as CASSYSSHGGGGYTF. This rearrangement joins TRBV6-5 to TRBJ1-2, with D tentatively TRBD1 (5 bases). CDR3 length equals 15 residues. The V and J ends lost 0 bases and 7 bases respectively, with 15 bases between them. Germline CDR1 reads MNHEY; CDR2 reads SVGAGI.